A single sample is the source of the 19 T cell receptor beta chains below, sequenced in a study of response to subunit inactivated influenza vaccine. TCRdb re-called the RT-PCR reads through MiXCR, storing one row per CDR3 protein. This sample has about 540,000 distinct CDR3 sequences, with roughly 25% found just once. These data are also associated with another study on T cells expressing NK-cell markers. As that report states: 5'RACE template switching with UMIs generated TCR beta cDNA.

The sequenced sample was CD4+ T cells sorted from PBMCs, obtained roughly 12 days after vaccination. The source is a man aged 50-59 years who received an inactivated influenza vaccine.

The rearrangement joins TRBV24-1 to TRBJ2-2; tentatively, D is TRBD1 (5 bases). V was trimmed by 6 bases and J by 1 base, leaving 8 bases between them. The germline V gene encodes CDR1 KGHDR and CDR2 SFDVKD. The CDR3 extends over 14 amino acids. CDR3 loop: CATSRQGNTGELFF. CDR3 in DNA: TGTGCCACCAGTCGTCAGGGGAACACCGGGGAGCTGTTTTTT.

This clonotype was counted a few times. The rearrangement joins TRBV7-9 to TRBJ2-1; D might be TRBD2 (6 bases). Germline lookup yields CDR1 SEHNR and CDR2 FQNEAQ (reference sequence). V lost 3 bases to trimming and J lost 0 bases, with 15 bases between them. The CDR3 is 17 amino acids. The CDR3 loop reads CASSLFGSGSSYNEQFF. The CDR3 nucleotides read TGTGCCAGCAGCTTGTTCGGGAGCGGTAGCTCCTACAATGAGCAGTTCTTC.

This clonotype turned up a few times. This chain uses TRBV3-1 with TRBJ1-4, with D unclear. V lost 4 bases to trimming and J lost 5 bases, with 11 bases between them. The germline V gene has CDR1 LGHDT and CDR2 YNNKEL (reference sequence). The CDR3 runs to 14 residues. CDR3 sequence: CASSPPAANEKLFF. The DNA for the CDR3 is TGTGCCAGCAGCCCCCCGGCGGCGAATGAAAAACTGTTTTTT. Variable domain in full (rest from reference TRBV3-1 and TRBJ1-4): DTAVSQTPKYLVTQMGNDKSIKCEQNLGHDTMYWYKQDSKKFLKIMFSYNNKELIINETVPNRFSPKSPDKAHLNLHINSLELGDSAVYFCASSPPAANEKLFFGSGTQLSVL.

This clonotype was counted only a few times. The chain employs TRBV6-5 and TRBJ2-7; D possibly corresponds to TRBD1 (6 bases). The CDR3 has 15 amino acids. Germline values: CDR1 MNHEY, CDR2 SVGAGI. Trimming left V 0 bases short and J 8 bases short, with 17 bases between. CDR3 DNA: TGTGCCAGCAGTTACTCTCGGGACACCCAAGGGCAGCAGTACTTC. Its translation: CASSYSRDTQGQQYF.

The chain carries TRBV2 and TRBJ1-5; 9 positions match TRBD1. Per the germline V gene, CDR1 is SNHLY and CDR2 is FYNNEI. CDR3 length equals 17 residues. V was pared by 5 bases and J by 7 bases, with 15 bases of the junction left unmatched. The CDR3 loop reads CASSSGTGPSRRQPQHF. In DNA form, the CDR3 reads TGTGCCAGCAGTTCCGGGACAGGGCCTTCAAGACGGCAGCCCCAGCATTTT.

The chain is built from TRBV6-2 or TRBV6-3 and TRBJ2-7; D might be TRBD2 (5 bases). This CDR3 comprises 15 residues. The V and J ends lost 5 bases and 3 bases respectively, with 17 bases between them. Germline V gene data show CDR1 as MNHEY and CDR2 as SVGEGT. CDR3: CASSAGLLEGYEQYF. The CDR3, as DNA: TGTGCCAGCAGTGCAGGACTCCTCGAAGGCTACGAGCAGTACTTC.

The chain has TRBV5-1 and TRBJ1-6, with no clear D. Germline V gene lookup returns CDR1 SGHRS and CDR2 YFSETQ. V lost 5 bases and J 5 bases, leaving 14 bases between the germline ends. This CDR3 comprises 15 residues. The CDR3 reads CASRYRELDNSPLHF. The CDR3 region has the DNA TGCGCCAGCAGGTACCGGGAGTTGGATAATTCACCCCTCCACTTT.

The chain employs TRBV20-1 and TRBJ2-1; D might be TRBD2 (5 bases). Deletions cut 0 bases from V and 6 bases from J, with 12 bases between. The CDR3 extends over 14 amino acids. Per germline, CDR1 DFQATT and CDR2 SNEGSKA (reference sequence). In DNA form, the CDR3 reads TGCAGTGCTAGAGATGGAGGCATCTCCAATGAGCAGTTCTTC. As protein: CSARDGGISNEQFF.

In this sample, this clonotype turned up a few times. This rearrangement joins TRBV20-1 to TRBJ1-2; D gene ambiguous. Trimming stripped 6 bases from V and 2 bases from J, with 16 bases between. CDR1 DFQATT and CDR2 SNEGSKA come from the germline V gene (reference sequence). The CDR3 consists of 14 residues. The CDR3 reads CSAPAQDKNYGYTF. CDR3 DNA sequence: TGCAGTGCCCCCGCCCAAGATAAAAACTATGGCTACACCTTC.

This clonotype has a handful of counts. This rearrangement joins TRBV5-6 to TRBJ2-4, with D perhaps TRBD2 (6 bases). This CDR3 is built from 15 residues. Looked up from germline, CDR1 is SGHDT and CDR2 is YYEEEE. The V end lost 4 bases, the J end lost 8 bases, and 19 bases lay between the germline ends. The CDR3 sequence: CASSVSGQGGYIQYF. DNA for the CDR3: TGTGCCAGCAGCGTATCCGGGCAGGGAGGTTACATTCAGTACTTC.

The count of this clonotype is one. CDR3 region: CASSEGYYTQYF. For the CDR3, the DNA is TGCGCCAGCAGTGAGGGGTATTATACGCAGTATTTT. V is TRBV10-1 and J is TRBJ2-3; D not resolved. V gave up 2 bases and J gave up 7 bases, with 7 bases separating them. Per germline, CDR1 WNHNN and CDR2 SYGVQD (reference sequence). The length of the CDR3 is 12 residues.

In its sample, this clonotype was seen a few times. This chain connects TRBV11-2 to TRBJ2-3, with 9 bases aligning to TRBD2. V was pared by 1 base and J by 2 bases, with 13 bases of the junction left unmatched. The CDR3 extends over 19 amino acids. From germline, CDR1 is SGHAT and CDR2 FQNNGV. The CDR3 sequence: CASSLVYLRGGGNTDTQYF. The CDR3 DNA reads TGTGCCAGCAGCTTAGTGTACTTGCGGGGGGGTGGTAACACAGATACGCAGTATTTT.

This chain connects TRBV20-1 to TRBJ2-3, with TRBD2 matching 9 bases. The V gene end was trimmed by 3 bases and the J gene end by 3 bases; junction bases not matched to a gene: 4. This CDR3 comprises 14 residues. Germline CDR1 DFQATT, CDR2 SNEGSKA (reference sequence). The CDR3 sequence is CSARRGGLTDTQYF. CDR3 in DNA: TGCAGTGCTAGGCGGGGGGGGTTGACAGATACGCAGTATTTT.

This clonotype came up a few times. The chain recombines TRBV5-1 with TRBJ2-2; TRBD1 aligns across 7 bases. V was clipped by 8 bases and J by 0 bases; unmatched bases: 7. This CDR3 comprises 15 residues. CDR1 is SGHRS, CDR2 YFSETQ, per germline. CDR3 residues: CASTQDRSNTGELFF. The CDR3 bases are TGCGCCAGTACTCAGGACAGGTCGAACACCGGGGAGCTGTTTTTT.

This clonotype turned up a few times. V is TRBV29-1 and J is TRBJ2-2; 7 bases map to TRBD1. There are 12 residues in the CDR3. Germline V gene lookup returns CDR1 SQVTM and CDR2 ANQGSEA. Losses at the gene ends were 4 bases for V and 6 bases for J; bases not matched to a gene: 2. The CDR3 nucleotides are TGCAGCGTTGGACAGGGTCCCGGGGAGCTGTTTTTT. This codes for CSVGQGPGELFF.

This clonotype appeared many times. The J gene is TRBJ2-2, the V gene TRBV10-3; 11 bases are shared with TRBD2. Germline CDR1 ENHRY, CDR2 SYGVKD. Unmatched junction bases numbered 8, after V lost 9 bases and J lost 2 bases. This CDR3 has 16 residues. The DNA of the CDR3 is TGTGCCATGACTGGGACTAGCGGCCGAAACACCGGGGAGCTGTTTTTT. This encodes CAMTGTSGRNTGELFF.

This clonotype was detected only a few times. CDR3: CASSVKSGTTYEQYF. CDR3 sequence (DNA): TGTGCCAGCAGCGTAAAATCCGGGACTACCTACGAGCAGTACTTC. The gene calls are TRBV9 and TRBJ2-7, with 7 positions matching TRBD2. Germline CDR1 SGDLS, CDR2 YYNGEE. The CDR3 consists of 15 residues. With 1 base clipped from V and 2 bases from J, the junction kept 6 bases outside the gene matches.

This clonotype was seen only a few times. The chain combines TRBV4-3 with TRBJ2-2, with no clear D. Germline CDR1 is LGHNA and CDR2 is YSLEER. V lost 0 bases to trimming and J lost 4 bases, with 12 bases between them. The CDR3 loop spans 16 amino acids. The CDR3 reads CASSQDRLGLTGELFF. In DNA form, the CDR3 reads TGCGCCAGCAGCCAAGATAGGCTAGGGCTCACCGGGGAGCTGTTTTTT.

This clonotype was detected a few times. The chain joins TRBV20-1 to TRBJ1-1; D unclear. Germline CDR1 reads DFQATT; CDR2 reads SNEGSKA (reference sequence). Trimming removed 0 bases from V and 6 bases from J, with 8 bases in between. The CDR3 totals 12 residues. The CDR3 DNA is TGCAGTGCTAGAGATCCGGTCGCTGAAGCTTTCTTT. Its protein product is CSARDPVAEAFF.